The next 4 T cell receptor beta chains were all read from a single sample in a study of cytomegalovirus exposure and HLA in healthy donors. The data were produced by immunoSEQ multiplex PCR, yet TCRdb's version contains in-frame clones alone and is incomplete. This sample has around 120,000 clones, with more than 70% found just once. The sequenced sample consisted of PBMCs. The receptor set was obtained from a man between 18 and 29 years old in good health and CMV-seronegative.

This sequence joins TRBV19 and TRBJ1-5, with 7 bases identical to TRBD1. This CDR3 has 14 amino acids. The J segment lost 2 bases and the V segment lost 5 bases, leaving 3 bases of the junction unmatched. The germline gives CDR1 LNHDA, CDR2 SQIVND (reference sequence). The DNA for the CDR3 is TGTGCCAGTAGTTCCCAGGGGGGCAATCAGCCCCAGCATTTT. Amino acids: CASSSQGGNQPQHF. Full variable domain (missing parts from reference TRBV19 and TRBJ1-5): DGGITQSPKYLFRKEGQNVTLSCEQNLNHDAMYWYRQDPGQGLRLIYYSQIVNDFQKGDIAEGYSVSREKKESFPLTVTSAQKNPTAFYLCASSSQGGNQPQHFGDGTRLSIL.

The chain carries TRBV27 and TRBJ2-2; D is perhaps TRBD1 (6 bases). In germline, CDR1 is MNHEY, CDR2 SMNVEV (reference sequence). Trimming removed 6 bases from V and 5 bases from J, with 16 bases in between. The CDR3 is made up of 15 amino acids. The CDR3: CASSLRGDTTGELFF. The DNA for the CDR3 is TGTGCCAGCAGCCTCAGAGGGGACACTACCGGGGAGCTGTTTTTT.

The chain uses TRBV27 and TRBJ2-7; 9 bases match TRBD1. The length of the CDR3 is 14 residues. Germline trimming cut 8 bases from V and 4 bases from J; bases unmatched to any gene: 9. Germline lookup yields CDR1 MNHEY and CDR2 SMNVEV (reference sequence). The chain's CDR3 is CASVGLGQGYEQYF. The CDR3 nucleotides read TGTGCCAGCGTCGGATTGGGACAGGGTTACGAGCAGTACTTC.

The rearrangement uses TRBV18 and TRBJ1-1; D may be TRBD1 (6 bases). V lost 3 bases, J lost 4 bases, and 15 bases lay in between. This CDR3 is 15 amino acids long. Per the germline V gene, CDR1 is KGHSH and CDR2 is LQKENI. The CDR3 sequence is CASSPAGVQGTEAFF. The DNA of the CDR3 is TGTGCCAGCTCACCTGCAGGGGTGCAAGGCACTGAAGCTTTCTTT.